This T cell receptor (beta chain) was documented in a study of CD8 T cells in Susac syndrome. CDR3 length equals 17 residues. Trimming shortened V by 2 bases and J by 3 bases, and 17 bases separated the two germline ends. The RNA, roughly 0.45 to 1 ug, was put through reverse transcription using random hexamers. A single record per CDR3 protein comes from TCRdb applying MiXCR to the immunoSEQ multiplex PCR reads. The sample consists of around 180,000 distinct CDR3 sequences, approximately 94% of them appearing once. This clonotype came up a few times. This chain connects TRBV23-1 to TRBJ1-5; D gene uncertain. TRBV23-1 is an ORF for which the function is uncertain. Source material: CD4+ T cells from PBMCs. This TCR was recovered from a human donor with multiple sclerosis. This CDR3 reads CASSQRGKDPNNQPQHF. The DNA for the CDR3 is TGCGCCAGCAGTCAACGCGGAAAGGACCCCAACAATCAGCCCCAGCATTTT.